This T cell receptor beta chain was documented in a study of a mutant IDH1 vaccine in newly diagnosed glioma. Study at large: Onset of vaccination occurred 4-6 weeks following radiotherapy alone, or with temozolomide cycles.

Concerning this clone itself: Its antigen remains unidentified.

The CDR3 runs 20 residues. V trimming: 0 bases; J trimming: 1 base; junction bases outside the gene matches: 14. Described time point: week 5, during vaccination. Alongside topical imiquimod, each dose of vaccine comprised 300 ug of mutant IDH1 20-mer peptide. Each of the donors came in with new WHO grade 3 or 4 astrocytomas that were IDH1-mutant and ATRX-lost. The method was immunoSEQ multiplex PCR; TCRdb's version includes in-frame clones alone and lacks a portion of them. The data contain about 30,000 clones, 70% to 85% of them singletons. The sequence was obtained from a man under 40 with glioma. The rearrangement joins TRBV23-1 to TRBJ1-5; 8 bases line up with TRBD1. TRBV23-1 is an open reading frame whose function is uncertain. Sequences were derived from PBMCs, sampled from a glioma patient whose treatment included an IDH1 peptide vaccine. CDR3 residues: CASSQSLDRERDRSNQPQHF. CDR3 sequence (DNA): TGCGCCAGCAGTCAATCATTGGACAGGGAAAGGGATAGAAGCAATCAGCCCCAGCATTTT.